The present TCR beta chain was sequenced within a study of beta chain features in type 1 diabetes. Every isolated RNA sample was fully reverse transcribed, so sequencing captured expressed TCRB transcripts. The table came from immunoSEQ multiplex PCR; TCRdb's copy has only in-frame clones and leaves some out. This table has hundreds of thousands of clones, about 16% appearing once. This clone has a handful of counts. The DNA is omitted, as the CDR3 cannot be located on it reliably, and the CDR3 follows TCRdb's listing. Germline values: CDR1 SGDLS, CDR2 YYNGEE. With termini counted, the CDR3 has 12 amino acids.

Sequencing input: naive CD4+ T cells from blood. The gene calls are TRBV9 and TRBJ2-5; the table's D gene call, TRBD2, was not cross checked with the DNA. This clonotype was obtained from a man in his late teens or twenties in good health. CDR3 in amino acids: CASSVGAGALDF.